This entry lists 17 T cell receptor beta chains sequenced from one sample in a study of Tregs in tolerant kidney transplant recipients. Data came from immunoSEQ multiplex PCR; TCRdb stores just in-frame clones and leaves some out. This table holds more than 60,000 clones, less than 90% found once. Sequences were derived from CD4+ T cells from blood, sampled before the transplant. The receptors come from a human donor who received a combined kidney and bone marrow transplant.

The V call is TRBV28, the J call TRBJ2-7; 11 bases are a match to TRBD2. The J segment lost 4 bases and the V segment lost 7 bases, leaving 15 bases of the junction unmatched. Germline V gene sequence: CDR1 MDHEN, CDR2 SYDVKM. CDR3 length equals 17 residues. The DNA of the CDR3 is TGTGCCAGCAACGGACAGGGGTTAGCGGGAGGGATTTACGAGCAGTACTTC. Amino acids: CASNGQGLAGGIYEQYF.

This chain connects TRBV28 to TRBJ1-5; 7 positions match TRBD1. This CDR3 region has 14 residues. V trimming: 6 bases; J trimming: 3 bases; junction bases outside the gene matches: 5. Germline-derived CDR1 and CDR2 are MDHEN and SYDVKM. CDR3 nucleotides: TGTGCCAGCAGGGAAGGGACAGACAATCAGCCCCAGCATTTT. It yields the protein CASREGTDNQPQHF.

Only one count was recorded for this clone. The chain joins TRBV6-1 to TRBJ2-7, with TRBD2 identical over 7 bases. The germline V gene encodes CDR1 MNHNS and CDR2 SASEGT. The CDR3 sequence is 14 residues long. The V segment lost 0 bases and the J segment 3 bases; nucleotides outside the gene matches: 2. The CDR3 here is CASSEAPGGYEQYF. For the CDR3, the DNA is TGTGCCAGCAGTGAAGCGCCGGGAGGCTACGAGCAGTACTTC.

The chain has TRBV6-5 and TRBJ2-1; 12 bases match TRBD2. Germline V CDR1 and CDR2: MNHEY, SVGAGI. Unmatched junction bases numbered 7, after V lost 5 bases and J lost 8 bases. This CDR3 spans 15 amino acids. The CDR3 sequence is CASSPSGRAGDEQFF. The CDR3 nucleotides are TGTGCCAGCAGTCCTAGCGGGAGGGCCGGGGATGAGCAGTTCTTC.

The rearrangement uses TRBV14 and TRBJ1-2; TRBD1 matches at 10 bases. Germline V gives CDR1 SGHDN, CDR2 FVKESK. The CDR3 has 13 amino acids. V lost 6 bases, J lost 8 bases, and 6 bases stayed unmatched. CDR3 residues: CASSAGTGVGYTF. CDR3 bases: TGTGCCAGCAGTGCCGGGACAGGGGTCGGCTACACCTTC.

V gene TRBV4-2 combines with J gene TRBJ2-1; TRBD1 matches at 7 bases. Germline V CDR1 and CDR2: LGHNA, YNFKEQ. Trimming removed 3 bases from V and 4 bases from J; junction bases left unmatched: 9. CDR3 length: 16 residues. CDR3 loop: CASSQRQGWGYNEQFF. The DNA for the CDR3 is TGTGCCAGCAGCCAGAGACAGGGCTGGGGATACAATGAGCAGTTCTTC.

V gene TRBV9 combines with J gene TRBJ1-4, with 10 bases aligning to TRBD1. V lost 7 bases, J lost 0 bases, and 9 bases stayed unmatched. CDR1 and CDR2 from the germline V gene are SGDLS and YYNGEE. The length of the CDR3 is 17 residues. This chain's CDR3 is CASGGQGGLPTNEKLFF. The DNA of the CDR3 is TGTGCCAGCGGAGGACAGGGGGGCCTACCAACTAATGAAAAACTGTTTTTT.

This clone was found once. The rearrangement links TRBV15 to TRBJ1-3; 7 nucleotides align to TRBD1. V shed 3 bases, J shed 2 bases, and the junction held 10 bases outside the gene matches. In germline, CDR1 is LNHNV, CDR2 YYDKDF (reference sequence). This CDR3 is 17 amino acids long. The CDR3 region is CATSSPWGQSTGNTIYF. CDR3 in DNA: TGTGCCACCAGCAGCCCATGGGGACAGAGCACTGGAAACACCATATATTTT.

The table lists this clone with a count of one. The chain has TRBV18 and TRBJ2-7, with D tentatively TRBD1 (6 bases). Germline V lookup: CDR1 KGHSH, CDR2 LQKENI. This CDR3 is 12 amino acids long. The ends were cut back, 4 bases at V and 6 bases at J, with 10 bases in the middle. The CDR3 DNA sequence: TGTGCCAGCTCACTCCCAGGGGCCGAGCAGTACTTC. It yields the protein CASSLPGAEQYF.

V is TRBV7-8 and J is TRBJ2-2; D gene unclear. Trimming removed 1 base at V and 8 bases at J, with 11 bases between. CDR3 length: 14 residues. Germline-derived CDR1 and CDR2 are SGHVS and FQNEAQ. For the CDR3, the DNA is TGTGCCAGCAGCTTAGTGGCTAGAGTAGGGGAGCTGTTTTTT. It specifies CASSLVARVGELFF.

This clone is a singleton in its sample. CDR3: CASSLERDYEQYF. CDR3 bases: TGTGCCAGCAGCCTTGAACGCGACTACGAGCAGTACTTC. V is TRBV7-2 and J is TRBJ2-7; D is undetermined. Germline CDR1 and CDR2: SGHTA and FQGNSA. CDR3 length: 13 amino acids. Trimming pared 5 bases from V and 3 bases from J, leaving 11 bases between.

The V gene is TRBV9, the J gene TRBJ2-3, with D perhaps matching TRBD1 (5 bases). Germline-derived CDR1 and CDR2 are SGDLS and YYNGEE. Deletions cut 3 bases from V and 6 bases from J, with 8 bases between. This CDR3 has 12 amino acids. In DNA, the CDR3 is TGTGCCAGCAGCGGCAGGGTGGATACGCAGTATTTT. Translating it yields CASSGRVDTQYF.

This clone occurred a few times. This chain uses TRBV5-6 with TRBJ1-1; no firm D call. Looked up from germline, CDR1 is SGHDT and CDR2 is YYEEEE. V was cut by 1 base and J by 0 bases, with 7 bases left in between. The CDR3 sequence is 14 residues long. CDR3 sequence reads: CASSLSEMNTEAFF. In nucleotides, the CDR3 is TGTGCCAGCAGCTTGTCTGAGATGAACACTGAAGCTTTCTTT.

This chain joins TRBV28 and TRBJ2-7, with no clear D. Trimming pared 2 bases from V and 0 bases from J, leaving 8 bases between. The CDR3 consists of 14 residues. Germline CDR1 MDHEN, CDR2 SYDVKM. Written as DNA, the CDR3 is TGTGCCAGCAGTTTAGGAGCAGACTCCTACGAGCAGTACTTC. Translated, it gives CASSLGADSYEQYF.

V usage is TRBV7-2 and J usage is TRBJ2-3; tentatively, D is TRBD1 (6 bases). V lost 3 bases and J 0 bases, leaving 7 bases between the germline ends. Germline V gives CDR1 SGHTA, CDR2 FQGNSA. The CDR3 consists of 14 residues. DNA for the CDR3: TGTGCCAGCAGCTTCGACAGGAGCACAGATACGCAGTATTTT. It is translated as CASSFDRSTDTQYF. Using reference TRBV7-2 and TRBJ2-3 for the parts outside the CDR3, the full variable domain is GAGVSQSPSNKVTEKGKDVELRCDPISGHTALYWYRQSLGQGLEFLIYFQGNSAPDKSGLPSDRFSAERTGGSVSTLTIQRTQQEDSAVYLCASSFDRSTDTQYFGPGTRLTVL.

V usage is TRBV7-7 and J usage is TRBJ2-1; 9 nucleotides match TRBD2. V lost 2 bases to trimming and J lost 4 bases; unmatched junction nucleotides: 9. The CDR3 extends over 17 amino acids. Germline V CDR1 and CDR2: SSHAT, FNYEAQ (reference sequence). For the CDR3, the DNA is TGTGCCAGCAGCTTAACCGGGACTAGCACGGGTTACAATGAGCAGTTCTTC. Protein sequence: CASSLTGTSTGYNEQFF.

This chain connects TRBV7-2 to TRBJ2-5; weak D call: TRBD2 (5 bases). CDR1 SGHTA and CDR2 FQGNSA come from the germline V gene. The CDR3 is made up of 14 amino acids. V was cut by 3 bases and J by 5 bases, with 13 bases left in between. The CDR3 is CASSFAGGPETQYF. The CDR3 DNA follows: TGTGCCAGCAGCTTCGCTGGAGGCCCGGAGACCCAGTACTTC.